The T cell receptor beta chain under discussion was sequenced for a study of cytomegalovirus exposure and HLA in healthy donors. Points from the study as a whole: Differences between HLA loci emerged in a later analysis of TCR association rates, with DRB1 most and HLA-C fewest. Diagnosis of cytomegalovirus status made by the classifier reportedly showed high specificity and sensitivity. Sequencing had likely introduced a cluster of highly shared sequence variants as an artifact.

About this clone: The antigen remains unidentified.

The PCR was carried out with 60 Vbeta primers and 13 Jbeta primers. This table comes from immunoSEQ multiplex PCR, and its TCRdb copy is limited to in-frame clones, with some not included. The sample lists around 110,000 clones, 79% occurring once. This CDR3 contains 17 residues. V trimming: 1 base; J trimming: 0 bases; junction bases outside the gene matches: 5. CDR1 and CDR2 (germline): LNHNV, YYDKDF (reference sequence). The rearrangement joins TRBV15 to TRBJ2-3; 9 bases agree with TRBD1. This TCR was recovered from a man in his thirties or forties in good health and CMV-seropositive. The sample was PBMCs. CDR3 residues: CATSRGRDRDSTDTQYF. CDR3 DNA sequence: TGTGCCACCAGCAGAGGACGGGACAGGGATAGCACAGATACGCAGTATTTT.